The rows below give T cell receptor beta chains drawn from one sample of a study of blood T cells in healthy people across ages. One entry per CDR3 protein, called by TCRdb with MiXCR from the 5' RACE reads. The sample has about 1.6 million distinct CDR3 sequences; about 31% are singletons. The sequenced sample consisted of blood. The receptors were sampled from a woman aged 25 to 39 in good health. Each CDR3 is given with its conserved first and last residue. A D gene is named only where the DNA matches it firmly. Size is stated for part of the rows, as once, few or many counts, or as a class when the clone is expanded.

size: .; length: 16; J: TRBJ1-2; D: .; V: TRBV5-1; DNA: TGCGCCAGCAGCATCACAGGAGGTGAAGCTTTCTATGGCTACACCTTC; CDR3: CASSITGGEAFYGYTF
size: .; length: 15; J: TRBJ1-2; D: .; V: TRBV5-5; DNA: TGTGCCAGCAGCTCACGGACAGTATCTAACTATGGCTACACCTTC; CDR3: CASSSRTVSNYGYTF
size: few; length: 14; J: TRBJ2-1; D: TRBD1; V: TRBV20-1; DNA: TGCAGTGTTACTCCCGGGACAGGACACAATGGGCAGTTCTTC; CDR3: CSVTPGTGHNGQFF
size: .; length: 11; J: TRBJ1-1; D: TRBD1; V: TRBV10-3; DNA: TGTGCCATCAGGGGACAGTCTGAAGCTTTCTTT; CDR3: CAIRGQSEAFF
size: .; length: 15; J: TRBJ1-2; D: .; V: TRBV4-1; DNA: TGCGCCAGCAGCCAAGTTGGGCGGGGTAACTATGGCTACACCTTC; CDR3: CASSQVGRGNYGYTF
size: few; length: 16; J: TRBJ2-3; D: .; V: TRBV27; DNA: TGTGCCAGCAGTTTAAGGCCCGGGACTTTCACAGATACGCAGTATTTT; CDR3: CASSLRPGTFTDTQYF
size: .; length: 18; J: TRBJ2-3; D: TRBD2; V: TRBV28; DNA: TGTGCCAGCAGCCTACTGACCCTAGCGGGAGGCGGGGTAGATACGCAGTATTTT; CDR3: CASSLLTLAGGGVDTQYF
size: few; length: 16; J: TRBJ2-3; D: .; V: TRBV7-9; DNA: TGTGCCAGCAGCAAAAGGACAGACCCTAGCACAGATACGCAGTATTTT; CDR3: CASSKRTDPSTDTQYF
size: few; length: 13; J: TRBJ1-1; D: TRBD1; V: TRBV29-1; DNA: TGCAGCGTTGACGAGGGGGCCAGAACTGAAGCTTTCTTT; CDR3: CSVDEGARTEAFF
size: .; length: 15; J: TRBJ2-7; D: .; V: TRBV9; DNA: TGTGCCAGCAGCGTAGGAGATCGCGGGGCCTACGAGCAGTACTTC; CDR3: CASSVGDRGAYEQYF
size: .; length: 15; J: TRBJ2-7; D: .; V: TRBV6-2/TRBV6-3; DNA: TGTGCTAGCAGTTCGAGGGGGATGGCCTCCTACGAGCAGTACTTC; CDR3: CASSSRGMASYEQYF
size: few; length: 15; J: TRBJ2-6; D: .; V: TRBV6-4; DNA: TGTGCCAGCAGTGACAAGGGGTCTGGGGCCAACGTCCTGACTTTC; CDR3: CASSDKGSGANVLTF
size: .; length: 14; J: TRBJ2-7; D: TRBD1; V: TRBV28; DNA: TGTGCCAGCAGTTCCAGACAGGGGTTAAACGAGCAGTACTTC; CDR3: CASSSRQGLNEQYF
size: few; length: 16; J: TRBJ2-4; D: .; V: TRBV12-3/TRBV12-4; DNA: TGTGCCAGCAGTTGGGGGTCGGCGGGGACCAAAAACATTCAGTACTTC; CDR3: CASSWGSAGTKNIQYF
size: few; length: 14; J: TRBJ2-5; D: TRBD2; V: TRBV27; DNA: TGTGCCAGCAGTGCCGGGACTACCAGGGAGACCCAGTACTTC; CDR3: CASSAGTTRETQYF
size: .; length: 11; J: TRBJ2-1; D: .; V: TRBV20-1; DNA: TGCAGTGCCCAGTCAGTGAATGAGCAGTTCTTC; CDR3: CSAQSVNEQFF
size: .; length: 12; J: TRBJ2-3; D: .; V: TRBV20-1; DNA: TGCAGTGCGTCCCCGGTTGCTGGACAGTGGTATTTT; CDR3: CSASPVAGQWYF
size: .; length: 14; J: TRBJ2-7; D: .; V: TRBV20-1; DNA: TGCAGTGCCGAGGTCCCCTATTCTAGCTACGAGCAGTACTTC; CDR3: CSAEVPYSSYEQYF
size: .; length: 14; J: TRBJ2-3; D: .; V: TRBV7-9; DNA: TGTGCCAGCAGCTACCGACACAGCACAGATACGCAGTATTTT; CDR3: CASSYRHSTDTQYF
size: many; length: 13; J: TRBJ2-3; D: .; V: TRBV15; DNA: TGTGCCACCCTAGTTGGTGGCACAGATACGCAGTATTTT; CDR3: CATLVGGTDTQYF
size: .; length: 17; J: TRBJ2-7; D: TRBD1; V: TRBV9; DNA: TGTGCCAGCAGCGTAAACTTAACAGGGGGGAGCTCCTACGAGCAGTACTTC; CDR3: CASSVNLTGGSSYEQYF
size: .; length: 15; J: TRBJ1-6; D: .; V: TRBV6-6; DNA: TGTGCCAGCACCCCATTGAACTCCTATAATTCACCCCTCCACTTT; CDR3: CASTPLNSYNSPLHF
size: .; length: 17; J: TRBJ2-1; D: TRBD2; V: TRBV6-1; DNA: TGTGCCAGCAGTGAATGGGCCAGGACTAGCGGGAGAAATGAGCAGTTCTTC; CDR3: CASSEWARTSGRNEQFF
size: .; length: 18; J: TRBJ2-3; D: .; V: TRBV4-1; DNA: TGCGCCAGCAGCCAAGACCCTTTAAAGCAGGGGGAGGTAGATACGCAGTATTTT; CDR3: CASSQDPLKQGEVDTQYF
size: .; length: 13; J: TRBJ1-1; D: TRBD1; V: TRBV6-6; DNA: TGTGCCAGCAGCAAAACAGGGGGCACTGAAGCTTTCTTT; CDR3: CASSKTGGTEAFF
size: few; length: 15; J: TRBJ1-5; D: .; V: TRBV20-1; DNA: TGCAGTGCTCCTCCGGGCGAGAGGCAAAATCAGCCCCAGCATTTT; CDR3: CSAPPGERQNQPQHF
size: few; length: 16; J: TRBJ1-2; D: .; V: TRBV7-3; DNA: TGTGCCAGCAGCTTAACGGGTCCCCAGGGAATTTCTGGCTACACCTTC; CDR3: CASSLTGPQGISGYTF